This TCR beta chain was captured in a study of OX40 agonist ivuxolimab in advanced cancers. Looking at the study overall: Enrolled patients in dose escalation had cancers that were hepatocellular carcinoma, melanoma, renal cell or head and neck cancer.

Anyone with autoimmune disease history or systemic immunosuppression was excluded. Method: immunoSEQ multiplex PCR; TCRdb's copy keeps in-frame clones and lacks some. Of about 69,000 clones in the sample, approximately 81% were seen once. The germline CDR1 and CDR2 sequences are KGHSY and FQNENV. The CDR3 loop spans 13 amino acids. The V end was cut by 2 bases, the J end by 6 bases, with 11 bases between. This clonotype was sampled from an adult with an advanced solid tumor such as melanoma, head and neck, liver or kidney cancer. The chain has TRBV16 and TRBJ2-7; D is perhaps TRBD1 (5 bases). The material was CD4+ or CD8+ T cells sorted from blood, obtained in a trial of the OX40 agonist ivuxolimab. CDR3 residues: CASSQTLTVEQYF. As DNA, the CDR3 is TGTGCCAGCAGCCAAACCCTGACAGTCGAGCAGTACTTC. Complete variable domain (other parts from reference TRBV16 and TRBJ2-7): GEEVAQTPKHLVRGEGQKAKLYCAPIKGHSYVFWYQQVLKNEFKFLISFQNENVFDETGMPKERFSAKCLPNSPCSLEIQATKLEDSAVYFCASSQTLTVEQYFGPGTRLTVT.